One sample yielded the 16 T cell receptor beta chains listed below, sequenced in a study of technical replicates of blood from a few donors. Produced via immunoSEQ multiplex PCR; TCRdb's table is partial and in-frame only. The table includes around 89,000 clones, about 94% detected once. Sequencing input: T cells isolated from PBMCs. The receptors derive from a human donor in good health.

V usage is TRBV4-1 and J usage is TRBJ2-5; 8 bases are shared with TRBD2. The junction had 6 bases not matched to a gene; V was cut back by 1 base and J by 5 bases. This CDR3 has 15 residues. Germline loops: CDR1 MGHRA, CDR2 YSYEKL. The CDR3 DNA follows: TGCGCCAGCAGCCAAGGGGGACTAGTCATGGAGACCCAGTACTTC. It is translated as CASSQGGLVMETQYF.

This clone appeared once. J is TRBJ2-1 and V is TRBV29-1; possibly TRBD2 for D (6 bases). Trimming removed 2 bases from V and 1 base from J, with 12 bases in between. Germline-derived CDR1 and CDR2 are SQVTM and ANQGSEA. CDR3 size: 15 residues. CDR3 loop: CSVEWRDRSYNEQFF. DNA of the CDR3: TGCAGCGTTGAATGGCGGGATCGGTCCTACAATGAGCAGTTCTTC.

This chain connects TRBV21-1 to TRBJ2-5; TRBD1 is the table's D call and was not checked against the DNA. TRBV21-1 is assigned pseudogene status. This CDR3 comprises 15 residues. The CDR3 protein is CASSMRQGRGETQYF. CDR3 nucleotide sequence: TGTGCCAGCAGCATGCGACAGGGTCGGGGAGAGACCCAGTACTTC.

This clone appeared once. The CDR3 reads CASSYSSGQGYF. The CDR3 DNA is TGTGCCAGCAGTTACTCGTCGGGACAGGGTTACTTC. This chain uses TRBV6-6 with TRBJ2-5; 9 bases match TRBD1. The CDR3 covers 12 residues. Germline V CDR1 and CDR2: MNHNY, SVGAGI (reference sequence). The V segment lost 0 bases and the J segment 14 bases; nucleotides outside the gene matches: 4.

This chain links TRBV14 with TRBJ2-3; tentative D call: TRBD1 (5 bases). This CDR3 is 15 amino acids long. Trimming cost V 4 bases and J 4 bases, with 15 bases left between them. Germline V gene lookup returns CDR1 SGHDN and CDR2 FVKESK. The CDR3 coding sequence is TGTGCCAGCAGCCGCTTCAGGGTCGGATCAGATACGCAGTATTTT. It specifies CASSRFRVGSDTQYF.

As DNA, the CDR3 is TGTGCCAGCAGCCCCCACGGCTACGAGCAGTACTTC. Translated, it gives CASSPHGYEQYF. This chain uses TRBV9 with TRBJ2-7; D not certain. The CDR3 is 12 amino acids. The V end lost 4 bases, the J end lost 3 bases, and 8 bases lay between the germline ends. The germline gives CDR1 SGDLS, CDR2 YYNGEE.

The V gene is TRBV9, the J gene TRBJ2-1, with D perhaps TRBD1 (6 bases). The V end was cut by 0 bases, the J end by 6 bases, with 7 bases between. The CDR3 length is 13 residues. CDR1 and CDR2 (germline): SGDLS, YYNGEE. Written as DNA, the CDR3 is TGTGCCAGCAGCGTAGGGGGGCCCAATGAGCAGTTCTTC. Translated, it gives CASSVGGPNEQFF.

This clone is a singleton in its sample. The chain combines TRBV6-6 with TRBJ1-1; D perhaps matches TRBD1 (5 bases). CDR1 is MNHNY, CDR2 SVGAGI, per germline (reference sequence). The CDR3 runs to 13 residues. V was trimmed by 5 bases and J by 6 bases, leaving 13 bases between them. The CDR3 sequence: CASSPPTGAEAFF. CDR3 DNA sequence: TGTGCCAGCAGTCCTCCCACAGGCGCTGAAGCTTTCTTT.

This chain uses TRBV4-2 with TRBJ2-5, with a tentative D call TRBD2 (6 bases). Per the germline V gene, CDR1 is LGHNA and CDR2 is YNFKEQ. Trimming removed 2 bases at V and 10 bases at J, with 17 bases between. This CDR3 has 14 residues. CDR3 in DNA: TGTGCCAGCAGCCAACCTTTTGGTGAGGAGGGCCAGTACTTC. Translation gives CASSQPFGEEGQYF.

V gene TRBV19 combines with J gene TRBJ2-7, with 11 bases that match TRBD2. Germline V gives CDR1 LNHDA, CDR2 SQIVND (reference sequence). This CDR3 comprises 18 residues. The V segment lost 5 bases and the J segment 0 bases; nucleotides outside the gene matches: 12. The CDR3: CASSWTLVAGGSSYEQYF. The CDR3 bases are TGTGCCAGTAGTTGGACCCTAGTAGCGGGGGGGAGCTCCTACGAGCAGTACTTC.

In nucleotides, the CDR3 is TGTGCCATCAGAGGGACAGCCACCGGGGAGCTGTTTTTT. Protein product: CAIRGTATGELFF. The chain links TRBV10-3 to TRBJ2-2, with 7 nucleotides matching TRBD1. The CDR3 sequence is 13 residues long. Trimming removed 6 bases from V and 4 bases from J; junction bases left unmatched: 2. The germline V gene has CDR1 ENHRY and CDR2 SYGVKD.

The rearrangement joins TRBV6-5 to TRBJ2-1; tentative D call: TRBD2 (5 bases). Trimming took off 5 bases at V and 2 bases at J, with 10 bases between the two ends. The germline V gene encodes CDR1 MNHEY and CDR2 SVGAGI. The CDR3 runs to 14 residues. The CDR3 is CASSPSGTYNEQFF. Written as DNA, the CDR3 is TGTGCCAGCAGTCCTTCGGGAACCTACAATGAGCAGTTCTTC.

J is TRBJ2-2 and V is TRBV25-1; 14 bases are a match to TRBD2. The CDR3 covers 17 residues. The trim removed 4 bases at V and 6 bases at J, leaving 7 bases unmatched. The germline gives CDR1 MGHDK, CDR2 SYGVNS. The CDR3 loop is CASSATTGLAGAGELFF. The CDR3, as DNA: TGTGCCAGCAGTGCAACTACGGGACTAGCGGGGGCCGGGGAGCTGTTTTTT.

For this clone: The junction departs from the called germline gene at one end, perhaps through a read error. This chain uses TRBV11-2 with TRBJ2-1, with 8 nucleotides matching TRBD2. This CDR3 has 13 residues. Germline CDR1 and CDR2: SGHAT and FQNNGV. CDR3 residues: CASSASTARGGIF. The CDR3 coding sequence is TGTGCCAGCAGCGCGTCGACGGCCCGGGGGGGAATCTTC.

The V and J genes are TRBV9 and TRBJ2-7, with TRBD1 matching over 11 bases. The junction had 3 bases not matched to a gene; V was cut back by 0 bases and J by 4 bases. The CDR3 is 15 amino acids. Germline CDR1 SGDLS, CDR2 YYNGEE. CDR3 bases: TGTGCCAGCAGCGTAGAGCGGGACAGGGGGTACGAGCAGTACTTC. As protein: CASSVERDRGYEQYF.

This chain uses TRBV29-1 with TRBJ1-1; 7 bases line up with TRBD1. Germline loops: CDR1 SQVTM, CDR2 ANQGSEA. Germline trimming cut 2 bases from V and 11 bases from J; bases unmatched to any gene: 11. The length of the CDR3 is 13 residues. DNA for the CDR3: TGCAGCGTTGAAATGCGACAGGGCGTATCGGCTTTCTTT. Translation gives CSVEMRQGVSAFF.